The subject of this entry is one T cell receptor beta chain. Its target is unknown. The PCR made use of 60 Vbeta and 13 Jbeta primers. TCRdb's copy holds only in-frame clones and misses some; the assay was immunoSEQ multiplex PCR. The sample includes fewer than 150,000 clones, 73% of them seen just once. The sample comes from a study of cytomegalovirus exposure and HLA in healthy donors. On the study more broadly: In an earlier analysis, around 120 million unique TCR beta sequences were found from 150 million to 200 million T cells.

Study-level points and caveats: The majority of TCR sequences were rare, yet some public TCRs appeared in many donors. An analysis that came later showed most CMV-associated TCR beta chains appearing HLA-restricted. Other equally common chains were less clonally expanded than HLA-associated TCR beta chains, a later analysis showed.

V shed 4 bases, J shed 1 base, and the junction held 8 bases outside the gene matches. Germline V gene lookup returns CDR1 SGDLS and CDR2 YYNGEE. The CDR3 length is 16 residues. The clonotype was recovered from a human donor in good health. This chain uses TRBV9 with TRBJ2-1; 7 positions agree with TRBD1. Sequenced material: PBMCs. CDR3 DNA sequence: TGTGCCAGCAGCATGACAGGGCAAGGATCCTACAATGAGCAGTTCTTC. It specifies CASSMTGQGSYNEQFF.